This T cell receptor (beta chain) was recovered during a study of control samples from healthy donors and cancer patients. Profiling relied on immunoSEQ multiplex PCR, and the TCRdb table lists in-frame clones only, not all of them. Of over 150,000 clones listed, about 94% are singletons. The germline V gene encodes CDR1 MNHEY and CDR2 SMNVEV (reference sequence). With 5 bases removed from V and 8 bases from J, the gap between germline ends came to 13 bases. The CDR3 has 13 residues. What was sequenced was blood. This clonotype was sampled from a man aged 35-49 years in good health. The gene calls are TRBV27 and TRBJ2-1, with unresolved D. The CDR3 sequence: CASSLNGRYEQFF. The CDR3 nucleotides read TGTGCCAGCAGTCTGAATGGACGGTATGAGCAGTTCTTC.